This is a list of T cell receptor beta chains from one sample in a study of identical twins. TCRdb itself ran the 5' RACE reads through MiXCR, one entry per CDR3 protein. The profile shows 500,000 to 550,000 distinct CDR3 sequences, 20% to 25% of them singletons. The same specimen was also included in a second study, on yellow fever vaccine responses in identical twins.

Material for sequencing was CD4+ T cells sorted from blood. These receptors all stem from a woman aged 18-30 years in good health. Each CDR3 is given with its conserved first and last residue. The D gene is left open where the match is weak. For some rows the clone size is stated as once, few or many, or as a class when expanded; others skip it.

abundance	v_gene	d_gene	j_gene	CDR3nt	CDR3aa
-	TRBV7-9	-	TRBJ2-3	TGTGCCAGCAGCTCAAGTTACGTGGGACCCCGGGATACGCAGTATTTT	CASSSSYVGPRDTQYF
few	TRBV27	-	TRBJ2-2	TGTGCCAGCAGTCCAAATCTATGGGGGCGAGCGAACACCGGGGAGCTGTTTTTT	CASSPNLWGRANTGELFF
-	TRBV11-2	-	TRBJ2-1	TGTGCCAGCAGCTTAGAGGCAGGGGAGGGTTACAATGAGCAGTTCTTC	CASSLEAGEGYNEQFF
few	TRBV28	TRBD1	TRBJ1-1	TGTGCCAGCTTCACAGGGGTTTCTGAAGCTTTCTTT	CASFTGVSEAFF
few	TRBV29-1	-	TRBJ2-7	TGCAGCGCCAGACCCGGGACCACCTACGAGCAGTACTTC	CSARPGTTYEQYF
few	TRBV18	TRBD2	TRBJ2-1	TGTGCCAGCTCACCGGGACTAGCGGGCCGCTCCTACAATGAGCAGTTCTTC	CASSPGLAGRSYNEQFF
few	TRBV20-1	-	TRBJ2-3	TGCAGTGCTAGTCCCCGAGCAGGTAGCACAGATACGCAGTATTTT	CSASPRAGSTDTQYF
few	TRBV5-1	-	TRBJ2-5	TGCGCCAGCAGCTCGGTAGCGGAACAAGAGACCCAGTACTTC	CASSSVAEQETQYF
-	TRBV12-3/TRBV12-4	-	TRBJ1-2	TGTGCCAGCAGTTATAGACTCAGGTCTCAAAACTATGGCTACACCTTC	CASSYRLRSQNYGYTF
-	TRBV11-2	-	TRBJ2-5	TGTGCCAGCAGCTTAGATATCCTCCGGGGTCATCAAGAGACCCAGTACTTC	CASSLDILRGHQETQYF
once	TRBV20-1	TRBD2	TRBJ2-7	TGCAGTGCCGCCCGAGGGAGGGCCGGTACCTACGAGCAGTACTTC	CSAARGRAGTYEQYF
-	TRBV7-3	TRBD2	TRBJ2-2	TGTGCCAGCAGCTTACCGGGACTAGCGGGATCTACCGGGGAGCTGTTTTTT	CASSLPGLAGSTGELFF
-	TRBV5-1	-	TRBJ2-7	TGCGCCAGCAGCTTGAGGACAGGGGGCTCTAGCGGGAGCTCCTACGAGCAGTACTTC	CASSLRTGGSSGSSYEQYF